Shown below are 23 T cell receptor beta chains from a single sample sequenced in a study of blood T cell repertoires in COVID-19. Profiled with immunoSEQ multiplex PCR; TCRdb holds only in-frame clones, not every one. Altogether 120,000 or so clones are present, approximately 90% being singletons, with the ten largest covering 1.5%. Sequencing used peripheral blood. The receptors originated from a human donor in a cohort sampled during active COVID-19.

The rearrangement links TRBV28 to TRBJ2-3; perhaps TRBD2 as D (5 bases). Between the trimmed V and J ends, which lost 3 bases and 6 bases, there was a span of 16 bases. Germline CDR1 reads MDHEN; CDR2 reads SYDVKM. CDR3 length equals 15 residues. As DNA, the CDR3 is TGTGCCAGCAGTTTGGTCGGTTCTCCGGGGGATACGCAGTATTTT. The encoded protein is CASSLVGSPGDTQYF.

The chain uses TRBV11-2 and TRBJ2-1, with D unresolved. V was trimmed by 4 bases and J by 6 bases, leaving 16 bases between them. Germline-derived CDR1 and CDR2 are SGHAT and FQNNGV. The CDR3 consists of 15 residues. The CDR3 DNA sequence: TGTGCCAGCAGCTCCTCGGGTTCTGCCATCAATGAGCAGTTCTTC. Residues: CASSSSGSAINEQFF.

The chain combines TRBV6-1 with TRBJ1-5, with 7 bases fitting TRBD1. The CDR3 totals 19 residues. J gave up 0 bases and V 4 bases, and 15 bases lay outside the gene matches. From germline, CDR1 is MNHNS and CDR2 SASEGT. This CDR3 reads CASSARAGGPQNSNQPQHF. The CDR3 bases are TGTGCCAGCAGTGCACGGGCAGGGGGTCCACAAAATAGCAATCAGCCCCAGCATTTT.

The CDR3 DNA reads as TGCGCCAGCAGCCCCGGGGACAGGGTAGACACCGGGGAGCTGTTTTTT. Translated: CASSPGDRVDTGELFF. This chain connects TRBV5-1 to TRBJ2-2; 9 positions match TRBD1. Germline trimming cut 4 bases from V and 3 bases from J; bases unmatched to any gene: 7. The CDR3 is 16 amino acids. Germline V gene data show CDR1 as SGHRS and CDR2 as YFSETQ. The entire variable domain, with the rest obtained from reference TRBV5-1 and TRBJ2-2, is as follows: KAGVTQTPRYLIKTRGQQVTLSCSPISGHRSVSWYQQTPGQGLQFLFEYFSETQRNKGNFPGRFSGRQFSNSRSEMNVSTLELGDSALYLCASSPGDRVDTGELFFGEGSRLTVL.

The chain carries TRBV19 and TRBJ1-2, with D perhaps matching TRBD1 (6 bases). Germline V CDR1 and CDR2: LNHDA, SQIVND (reference sequence). The V gene lost 2 bases and the J gene lost 0 bases, with 16 bases spanning the gap. This CDR3 has 17 residues. The chain's CDR3 is CASSIRGTRHANYGYTF. The CDR3 DNA is TGTGCCAGTAGTATAAGGGGGACAAGACACGCTAACTATGGCTACACCTTC.

This clone has only one observation. This chain uses TRBV13 with TRBJ2-2, with TRBD2 identical over 15 bases. Germline CDR1 is PRHDT and CDR2 is FYEKMQ (reference sequence). V trimming: 1 base; J trimming: 5 bases; junction bases outside the gene matches: 2. The CDR3 loop spans 17 amino acids. CDR3 sequence: CASSLAGLAGGTGELFF. In nucleotides, the CDR3 is TGTGCCAGCAGCTTAGCGGGACTAGCGGGAGGTACCGGGGAGCTGTTTTTT.

This clone was counted once. The V and J genes are TRBV4-1 and TRBJ2-7; TRBD2 agrees at 10 bases. Trimming cost V 4 bases and J 0 bases; bases outside gene matches: 3. CDR1 is MGHRA and CDR2 is YSYEKL in the germline V gene. The CDR3 has 15 residues. CDR3 DNA: TGCGCCAGCAGCCCCGGGACTAGCGACTCCTACGAGCAGTACTTC. Translation gives CASSPGTSDSYEQYF.

This chain links TRBV5-6 with TRBJ2-5, with a tentative D call TRBD2 (5 bases). The germline V and J ends were trimmed by 4 bases and 9 bases, with 19 bases remaining between them. Germline V gene data show CDR1 as SGHDT and CDR2 as YYEEEE. This CDR3 region has 14 residues. Written as DNA, the CDR3 is TGTGCCAGCAGCCTGCACTTAGTGTCCGGGGCCCAGTACTTC. Its translation is CASSLHLVSGAQYF.

The chain recombines TRBV4-1 with TRBJ1-4, with 7 bases that match TRBD1. Trimming cost V 0 bases and J 7 bases; bases outside gene matches: 8. Germline CDR1 MGHRA, CDR2 YSYEKL. The length of the CDR3 is 16 residues. The CDR3 here is CASSQDTGVLGEKLFF. CDR3 bases: TGCGCCAGCAGCCAAGACACAGGGGTTCTTGGTGAAAAACTGTTTTTT.

The gene calls are TRBV9 and TRBJ2-5; TRBD2 is a possible D gene (5 bases). Trimming took 6 bases from V and 5 from J, leaving 14 bases between them. CDR3 size: 13 residues. CDR1 is SGDLS and CDR2 is YYNGEE in the germline V gene. The CDR3 protein is CASTTPGMETQYF. In nucleotides, the CDR3 is TGTGCCAGCACCACCCCGGGGATGGAGACCCAGTACTTC.

The chain recombines TRBV13 with TRBJ2-5, with D possibly being TRBD1 (5 bases). CDR1 and CDR2 (germline): PRHDT, FYEKMQ (reference sequence). V lost 5 bases and J 2 bases, leaving 9 bases between the germline ends. The CDR3 sequence is 13 residues long. The CDR3 spells CASSIDRQETQYF. In nucleotides, the CDR3 is TGTGCCAGCAGCATTGACAGACAAGAGACCCAGTACTTC.

Here the CDR3 reads CASSLVGAEGYTF. CDR3 nucleotides: TGCGCCAGCAGCTTGGTGGGGGCAGAGGGCTACACCTTC. The V and J genes are TRBV5-1 and TRBJ1-2, with a tentative D call TRBD1 (6 bases). This CDR3 region has 13 residues. Germline V gene sequence: CDR1 SGHRS, CDR2 YFSETQ. V was clipped by 0 bases and J by 8 bases, with 11 bases between them. Variable domain in full (rest from reference TRBV5-1 and TRBJ1-2): KAGVTQTPRYLIKTRGQQVTLSCSPISGHRSVSWYQQTPGQGLQFLFEYFSETQRNKGNFPGRFSGRQFSNSRSEMNVSTLELGDSALYLCASSLVGAEGYTFGSGTRLTVV.

The J gene is TRBJ2-7, the V gene TRBV5-1, with a tentative D call TRBD2 (7 bases). V lost 0 bases, J lost 0 bases, and 19 bases lay in between. The germline V gene encodes CDR1 SGHRS and CDR2 YFSETQ. The CDR3 extends over 18 amino acids. The CDR3 DNA reads as TGCGCCAGCAGCTTGGCGTGGGGAGGGGGACTAAGCTCCTACGAGCAGTACTTC. It encodes CASSLAWGGGLSSYEQYF.

This clone was recorded once. The rearrangement joins TRBV5-6 to TRBJ2-1; TRBD2 matches 8 bases. The CDR3 runs to 14 residues. Germline CDR1 is SGHDT and CDR2 is YYEEEE. J gave up 10 bases and V 3 bases, and 9 bases lay outside the gene matches. CDR3 sequence (DNA): TGTGCCAGCAGCTGGGACCGGACTAGCCCAGAGCAGTTCTTC. Amino acid sequence: CASSWDRTSPEQFF.

The CDR3 protein is CAWSLGQLDYEQYF. The DNA of the CDR3 is TGTGCCTGGAGTCTGGGACAGCTAGACTACGAGCAGTACTTC. The chain combines TRBV30 with TRBJ2-7, with 7 bases aligning to TRBD1. Germline CDR1 reads GTSNPN; CDR2 reads SVGIG (reference sequence). The CDR3 sequence is 14 residues long. J lost 3 bases, V lost 2 bases, and 7 bases had no gene match.

This clone has only one observation. This chain uses TRBV6-5 with TRBJ1-1; weak D call: TRBD1 (6 bases). The CDR3 spans 14 residues. Trimming removed 2 bases from V and 0 bases from J, with 7 bases in between. Germline lookup yields CDR1 MNHEY and CDR2 SVGAGI. DNA for the CDR3: TGTGCCAGCAGTTACGACAGGCTGAACACTGAAGCTTTCTTT. Its protein is CASSYDRLNTEAFF.

This sequence joins TRBV28 and TRBJ1-6; D is perhaps TRBD1 (5 bases). The CDR3 consists of 15 residues. The V gene's germline CDR1 is MDHEN and CDR2 SYDVKM. V was clipped by 6 bases and J by 7 bases, with 16 bases between them. This chain's CDR3 is CASRPQRDGNSPLHF. DNA for the CDR3: TGTGCCAGCAGACCTCAGCGGGACGGGAATTCACCCCTCCACTTT. Filled out from reference TRBV28 and TRBJ1-6, the complete variable domain reads DVKVTQSSRYLVKRTGEKVFLECVQDMDHENMFWYRQDPGLGLRLIYFSYDVKMKEKGDIPEGYSVSREKKERFSLILESASTNQTSMYLCASRPQRDGNSPLHFGNGTRLTVT.

V is TRBV28 and J is TRBJ2-1; no definite D call. This CDR3 is 15 amino acids long. The V gene's germline CDR1 is MDHEN and CDR2 SYDVKM. V shed 3 bases and J shed 0 bases, with 9 bases lying between them. Written as DNA, the CDR3 is TGTGCCAGCAGTTTTAGACACAACTCCTACAATGAGCAGTTCTTC. Protein sequence: CASSFRHNSYNEQFF.

The genes are TRBV11-2 and TRBJ1-2, with TRBD1 as a possible D gene (5 bases). Germline V gene data show CDR1 as SGHAT and CDR2 as FQNNGV. This CDR3 contains 14 residues. V was pared by 5 bases and J by 3 bases, with 13 bases between. CDR3 protein: CASSLYGGDYGYTF. DNA of the CDR3: TGTGCCAGCAGCCTCTACGGGGGGGACTATGGCTACACCTTC.

This chain's CDR3 is CASSVLRTHSYEQYF. CDR3 in DNA: TGTGCCAGCAGTGTTCTCAGGACACACTCCTACGAGCAGTACTTC. This chain links TRBV2 with TRBJ2-7; tentative D call: TRBD1 (5 bases). This CDR3 is built from 15 residues. V gave up 4 bases and J gave up 0 bases, with 13 bases separating them. Germline assignment: CDR1 SNHLY and CDR2 FYNNEI.

This clone was recorded only once. The V call is TRBV10-3, the J call TRBJ2-7, with TRBD1 identical over 12 bases. Germline CDR1 and CDR2: ENHRY and SYGVKD. V lost 3 bases to trimming and J lost 6 bases; unmatched junction nucleotides: 6. The CDR3 runs to 15 residues. The CDR3 loop reads CAISEPGQGAPEQYF. In DNA, the CDR3 is TGTGCCATCAGTGAACCGGGACAGGGGGCTCCCGAGCAGTACTTC.

V is TRBV2 and J is TRBJ2-7, with 8 nucleotides matching TRBD2. V lost 4 bases, J lost 2 bases, and 10 bases stayed unmatched. Germline V gene data show CDR1 as SNHLY and CDR2 as FYNNEI. CDR3 length: 16 amino acids. The CDR3, as DNA: TGTGCCAGCAGTGGGGTGTCGCGGGGGGCCGCCTACGAGCAGTACTTC. It codes for CASSGVSRGAAYEQYF.

V and J are TRBV4-2 and TRBJ1-1, with a tentative D call TRBD1 (6 bases). In germline, CDR1 is LGHNA, CDR2 YNFKEQ. This CDR3 contains 13 residues. Trimming pared 0 bases from V and 6 bases from J, leaving 8 bases between. DNA for the CDR3: TGTGCCAGCAGCCAAGATCAGGGGTCTGAAGCTTTCTTT. It is translated as CASSQDQGSEAFF.